This entry lists 14 T cell receptor beta chains sequenced from one sample in a study of molecular identifiers for immune sequencing clone quantification. MiXCR, applied by TCRdb to the PCR reads, yields one record per CDR3 protein. Of around 100,000 distinct CDR3 sequences listed, 36% are singletons. Sequencing input: naive CD8+ T cells from blood, with Jurkat cell RNA spiked in. Regarding subset: FACS-sorted CD8+CD4-CCR7+CD45RA+ naive T cells. The origin of the receptors is a human donor in good health. Some libraries in this study had Jurkat cell RNA spiked in.

The chain couples TRBV7-9 to TRBJ1-4; TRBD1 is a possible D gene (5 bases). CDR3 length: 13 residues. Between the trimmed V and J ends, which lost 11 bases and 0 bases, there was a span of 10 bases. The germline V gene encodes CDR1 SEHNR and CDR2 FQNEAQ (reference sequence). The CDR3, as DNA: TGTGCCGGGGGAGGAGCAACTAATGAAAAACTGTTTTTT. Protein sequence: CAGGGATNEKLFF.

V gene TRBV6-2 or TRBV6-3 combines with J gene TRBJ2-2; D gene ambiguous. This CDR3 region has 15 residues. Trimming took off 5 bases at V and 4 bases at J, with 14 bases between the two ends. Germline CDR1 and CDR2: MNHEY and SVGEGT. The CDR3 reads CASSRNVIGTGELFF. DNA of the CDR3: TGTGCCAGCAGTCGGAACGTAATAGGCACCGGGGAGCTGTTTTTT.

V is TRBV15 and J is TRBJ2-3; 12 positions agree with TRBD2. This CDR3 contains 14 residues. The trim removed 8 bases at V and 5 bases at J, leaving 5 bases unmatched. CDR1 is LNHNV, CDR2 YYDKDF, per germline (reference sequence). The DNA of the CDR3 is TGTGCCACCTCTACTAGCGGGAGGATAGATACGCAGTATTTT. This encodes CATSTSGRIDTQYF.

The chain joins TRBV6-2 or TRBV6-3 to TRBJ2-3; possibly TRBD2 for D (5 bases). Germline CDR1 reads MNHEY; CDR2 reads SVGEGT. The CDR3 has 18 residues. The V gene lost 0 bases and the J gene lost 4 bases, with 20 bases spanning the gap. The CDR3 sequence is CASSYSRDGRFPSDTQYF. CDR3 DNA sequence: TGTGCCAGCAGTTACTCGAGGGATGGGCGGTTCCCCTCAGATACGCAGTATTTT.

Of note for this clonotype: With a much larger clone just one base away, this may be a read error. The CDR3 does not end in the conserved phenylalanine or tryptophan, so this is likely a read error. V gene TRBV6-1 combines with J gene TRBJ2-7; no clear D. This CDR3 spans 12 amino acids. With 6 bases removed from V and 3 bases from J, the gap between germline ends came to 9 bases. Germline V gene data show CDR1 as MNHNS and CDR2 as SASEGT. The CDR3 here is CASSDPGYEQYL. Written as DNA, the CDR3 is TGTGCCAGCAGCGACCCGGGCTACGAGCAGTACCTC.

This sequence joins TRBV7-6 and TRBJ1-6, with D perhaps matching TRBD1 (5 bases). The V end was cut by 5 bases, the J end by 0 bases, with 11 bases between. Germline loops: CDR1 SGHVS, CDR2 FNYEAQ. This CDR3 region has 16 residues. DNA for the CDR3: TGTGCCAGCAGCAGAACAGGAAGCTCCTATAATTCACCCCTCCACTTT. It translates to CASSRTGSSYNSPLHF.

This clonotype was seen at least ten times. This chain uses TRBV20-1 with TRBJ1-1; D is unresolved. Trimming stripped 3 bases from V and 4 bases from J, with 6 bases between. There are 11 residues in the CDR3. From germline, CDR1 is DFQATT and CDR2 SNEGSKA (reference sequence). This CDR3 is CSASRVTEAFF. DNA of the CDR3: TGCAGTGCTAGTAGGGTCACTGAAGCTTTCTTT.

The chain recombines TRBV9 with TRBJ2-1; 10 bases match TRBD2. Germline-derived CDR1 and CDR2 are SGDLS and YYNGEE. Trimming took 0 bases from V and 10 from J; bases not matched to a gene: 16. CDR3 length: 18 residues. CDR3 in amino acids: CASSVEAFGLAGDFEQFF. CDR3 nucleotide sequence: TGTGCCAGCAGCGTAGAAGCCTTCGGGCTAGCGGGAGATTTCGAGCAGTTCTTC.

The chain employs TRBV20-1 and TRBJ2-2; D is unresolved. Trimming removed 6 bases at V and 4 bases at J, with 15 bases between. The CDR3 sequence is 14 residues long. Germline CDR1 reads DFQATT; CDR2 reads SNEGSKA (reference sequence). The CDR3 protein is CSATSEVSTGELFF. CDR3 DNA sequence: TGCAGTGCGACAAGCGAGGTCAGCACCGGGGAGCTGTTTTTT.

This clonotype turned up a few times. The rearrangement uses TRBV7-9 and TRBJ2-3; 13 nucleotides match TRBD2. CDR1 is SEHNR, CDR2 FQNEAQ, per germline (reference sequence). Trimming removed 5 bases from V and 0 bases from J; junction bases left unmatched: 5. The CDR3 covers 17 residues. The CDR3 nucleotides read TGTGCCAGCAGCGACGGACTAGCGGGAGCCAGCACAGATACGCAGTATTTT. This translates into CASSDGLAGASTDTQYF.

V and J are TRBV19 and TRBJ2-5; no clear D. From germline, CDR1 is LNHDA and CDR2 SQIVND (reference sequence). There are 13 residues in the CDR3. Between the trimmed V and J ends, which lost 6 bases and 5 bases, there was a span of 13 bases. The CDR3 protein is CASSPSRIETQYF. The CDR3 DNA follows: TGTGCCAGTAGCCCCTCGAGGATTGAGACCCAGTACTTC.

This clonotype appeared many times. The genes are TRBV5-1 and TRBJ2-7; D ambiguous. CDR1 SGHRS and CDR2 YFSETQ come from the germline V gene. V gave up 0 bases and J gave up 5 bases, with 6 bases separating them. The CDR3 totals 12 residues. CDR3 sequence reads: CASSLDWNEQYF. CDR3 nucleotides: TGCGCCAGCAGCTTGGACTGGAACGAGCAGTACTTC.

The chain is built from TRBV10-1 and TRBJ1-1, with D unclear. The germline V and J ends were trimmed by 0 bases and 1 base, with 9 bases remaining between them. The CDR3 is 15 residues long. The germline V gene has CDR1 WNHNN and CDR2 SYGVQD (reference sequence). CDR3 DNA sequence: TGCGCCAGCAGTGAGTCGAACTACGAGAACACTGAAGCTTTCTTT. This translates into CASSESNYENTEAFF.

This clonotype was recorded at least ten times. The CDR3 DNA reads as TGTGCCAGCAGCTTGGCCGGGGCCGTCGAGCAGTACTTC. Its translation is CASSLAGAVEQYF. The J gene is TRBJ2-7, the V gene TRBV5-5; D is tentatively TRBD1 or TRBD2 (5 bases each). The ends were cut back, 0 bases at V and 6 bases at J, with 10 bases in the middle. The CDR3 extends over 13 amino acids. Per the germline V gene, CDR1 is SGHKS and CDR2 is YYEKEE (reference sequence).